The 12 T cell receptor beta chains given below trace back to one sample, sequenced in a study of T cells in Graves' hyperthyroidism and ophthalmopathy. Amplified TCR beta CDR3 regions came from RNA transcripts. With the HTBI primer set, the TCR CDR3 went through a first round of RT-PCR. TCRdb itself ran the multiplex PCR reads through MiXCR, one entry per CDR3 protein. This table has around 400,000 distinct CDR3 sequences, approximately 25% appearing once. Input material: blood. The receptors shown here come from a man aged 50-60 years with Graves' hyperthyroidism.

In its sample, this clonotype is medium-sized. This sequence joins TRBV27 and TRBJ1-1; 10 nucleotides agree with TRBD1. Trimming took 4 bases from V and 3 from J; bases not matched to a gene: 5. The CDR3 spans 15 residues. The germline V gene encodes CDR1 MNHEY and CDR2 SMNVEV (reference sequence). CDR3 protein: CASSSSDRGYTEAFF. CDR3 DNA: TGTGCCAGCAGTTCCTCGGACAGGGGGTACACTGAAGCTTTCTTT.

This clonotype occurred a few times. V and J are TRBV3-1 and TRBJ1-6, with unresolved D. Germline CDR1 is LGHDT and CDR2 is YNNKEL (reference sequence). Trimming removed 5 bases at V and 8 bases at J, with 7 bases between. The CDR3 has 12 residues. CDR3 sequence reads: CASSNMDSPLHF. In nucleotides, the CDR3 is TGTGCCAGCAGCAATATGGATTCACCCCTCCACTTT.

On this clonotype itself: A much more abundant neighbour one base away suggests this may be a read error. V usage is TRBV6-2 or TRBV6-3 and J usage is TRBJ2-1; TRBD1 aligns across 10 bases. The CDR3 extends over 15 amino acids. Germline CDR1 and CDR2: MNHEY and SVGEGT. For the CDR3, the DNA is TGTGCCAGCAGACTGGACAGGGGGTCCTACAATGAGCAGCTCTTC. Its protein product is CASRLDRGSYNEQLF.

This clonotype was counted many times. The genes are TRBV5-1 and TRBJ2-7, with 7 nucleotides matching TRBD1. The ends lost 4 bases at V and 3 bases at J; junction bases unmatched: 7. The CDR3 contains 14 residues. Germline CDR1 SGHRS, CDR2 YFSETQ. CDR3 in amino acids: CASSVDPGGYEQYF. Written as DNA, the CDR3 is TGCGCCAGCAGCGTCGACCCAGGGGGCTACGAGCAGTACTTC.

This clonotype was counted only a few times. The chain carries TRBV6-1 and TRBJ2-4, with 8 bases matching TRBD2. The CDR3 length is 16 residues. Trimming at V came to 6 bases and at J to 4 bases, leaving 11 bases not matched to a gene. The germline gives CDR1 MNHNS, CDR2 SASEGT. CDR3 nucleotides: TGTGCCAGCAGCAACATCTTCACTAGCGGAAAAAACATTCAGTACTTC. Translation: CASSNIFTSGKNIQYF.

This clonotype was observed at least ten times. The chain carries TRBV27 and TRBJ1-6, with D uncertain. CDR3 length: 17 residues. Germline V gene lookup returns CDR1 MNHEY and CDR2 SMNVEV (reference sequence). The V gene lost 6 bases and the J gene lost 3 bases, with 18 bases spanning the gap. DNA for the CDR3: TGTGCCAGCAGGTCTGGGATGGGGAGGAACTATAATTCACCCCTCCACTTT. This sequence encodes CASRSGMGRNYNSPLHF.

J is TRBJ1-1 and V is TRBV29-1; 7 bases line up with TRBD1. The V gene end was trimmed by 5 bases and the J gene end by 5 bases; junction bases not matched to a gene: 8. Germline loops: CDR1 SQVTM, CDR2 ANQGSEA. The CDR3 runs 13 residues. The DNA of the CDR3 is TGCAGCGTTTCGGGCTCAGGGGGGACTGAAGCTTTCTTT. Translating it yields CSVSGSGGTEAFF.

CDR3 nucleotide sequence: TGCGCCAGCAGCATACCGGGACAGGAGGACTATGGCTACACCTTC. This translates into CASSIPGQEDYGYTF. The genes are TRBV5-1 and TRBJ1-2; 8 nucleotides match TRBD1. CDR1 and CDR2 from the germline V gene are SGHRS and YFSETQ. Unmatched junction bases numbered 8, after V lost 4 bases and J lost 3 bases. The CDR3 extends over 15 amino acids.

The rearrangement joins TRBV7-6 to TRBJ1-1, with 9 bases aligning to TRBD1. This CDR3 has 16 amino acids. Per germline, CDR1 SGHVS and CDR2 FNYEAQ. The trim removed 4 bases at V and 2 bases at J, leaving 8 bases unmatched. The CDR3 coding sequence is TGTGCCAGCAGCTACCTTGACAGGGGGTATAACACTGAAGCTTTCTTT. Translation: CASSYLDRGYNTEAFF.

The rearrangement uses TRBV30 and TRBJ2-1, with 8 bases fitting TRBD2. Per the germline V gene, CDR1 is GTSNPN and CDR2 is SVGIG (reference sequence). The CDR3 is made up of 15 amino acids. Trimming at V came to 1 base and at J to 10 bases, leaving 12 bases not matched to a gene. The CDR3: CAWSDGLASRSEQFF. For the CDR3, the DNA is TGTGCCTGGAGTGATGGACTAGCCTCAAGGTCGGAGCAGTTCTTC. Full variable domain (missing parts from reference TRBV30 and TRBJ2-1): SQTIHQWPATLVQPVGSPLSLECTVEGTSNPNLYWYRQAAGRGLQLLFYSVGIGQISSEVPQNLSASRPQDRQFILSSKKLLLSDSGFYLCAWSDGLASRSEQFFGPGTRLTVL.

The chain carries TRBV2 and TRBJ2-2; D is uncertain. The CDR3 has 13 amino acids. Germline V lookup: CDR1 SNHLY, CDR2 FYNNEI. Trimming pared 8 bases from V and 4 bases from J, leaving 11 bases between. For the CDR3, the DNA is TGTGCCAGCCAATTTGATGGCACCGGGGAGCTGTTTTTT. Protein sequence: CASQFDGTGELFF.

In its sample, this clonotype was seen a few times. The CDR3 nucleotides read TGTGCCAGCAGTGAACGCGGAACGATCACAGATACGCAGTATTTT. This sequence encodes CASSERGTITDTQYF. The chain joins TRBV6-1 to TRBJ2-3; D call uncertain. The germline V gene has CDR1 MNHNS and CDR2 SASEGT. V was clipped by 2 bases and J by 2 bases, with 11 bases between them. The CDR3 contains 15 residues.